This T cell receptor (beta chain) was found in a study of CD8+ T cells in alopecia areata. cDNA prepared by RNA extraction and subsequent reverse transcription served as the template for sequencing. Sequencing was performed with immunoSEQ multiplex PCR; in TCRdb, only in-frame clones are kept and a portion is missing. The profile shows 100,000 to 150,000 clones, around 50% of them singletons. This CDR3 has 19 amino acids. From germline, CDR1 is SQVTM and CDR2 ANQGSEA. Trimming shortened V by 8 bases and J by 0 bases, and 26 bases separated the two germline ends. The gene calls are TRBV29-1 and TRBJ2-6, with D possibly TRBD2 on 7 matching bases. Material: NKG2D-low CD8+ T cells sorted from blood. This sequence was found in a human donor with alopecia areata. CDR3 protein: CSLRGGEGLWGSGANVLTF. CDR3 DNA sequence: TGCAGCCTGAGGGGGGGGGAAGGCCTTTGGGGCTCTGGGGCCAACGTCCTGACTTTC.